This entry lists 8 T cell receptor beta chains sequenced from one sample in a study of OX40 agonist ivuxolimab in advanced cancers. The table came from immunoSEQ multiplex PCR; TCRdb's copy has only in-frame clones and leaves some out. The sample includes roughly 43,000 clones, more than 75% seen only once; the top ten take 35%. This specimen was CD4+ or CD8+ T cells sorted from blood, taken in a trial of the OX40 agonist ivuxolimab. The receptors were sampled from an adult with an advanced solid tumor such as melanoma, head and neck, liver or kidney cancer.

The count of this clone is one. V and J are TRBV7-2 and TRBJ1-2; TRBD1 matches 7 bases. V dropped 5 bases and J dropped 4; count of bases not matched to a gene: 13. Germline V lookup: CDR1 SGHTA, CDR2 FQGNSA. The CDR3 has 16 residues. The CDR3 nucleotides read TGTGCCAGCAGCCCCCTCGAGGGGGCCACCACCTATGGCTACACCTTC. Translating gives CASSPLEGATTYGYTF.

J is TRBJ2-2 and V is TRBV5-4; D uncertain. V was trimmed by 1 base and J by 2 bases, leaving 12 bases between them. This CDR3 has 16 residues. CDR1 and CDR2 (germline): SGHNT, YYREEE (reference sequence). The CDR3 nucleotides are TGTGCCAGCAGCTTGAGTTTCTTGGGAAACACCGGGGAGCTGTTTTTT. Protein: CASSLSFLGNTGELFF. The full variable domain, completed using reference TRBV5-4 and TRBJ2-2, is ETGVTQSPTHLIKTRGQQVTLRCSSQSGHNTVSWYQQALGQGPQFIFQYYREEENGRGNFPPRFSGLQFPNYSSELNVNALELDDSALYLCASSLSFLGNTGELFFGEGSRLTVL.

This rearrangement joins TRBV4-1 to TRBJ2-1, with D uncertain. The CDR3 totals 16 residues. V lost 1 base and J lost 0, with 10 bases in between. Germline V lookup: CDR1 MGHRA, CDR2 YSYEKL. CDR3 DNA sequence: TGCGCCAGCAGCCAAGCGTGGTCTCTCTCCTACAATGAGCAGTTCTTC. Translation: CASSQAWSLSYNEQFF.

This clone appeared a single time. This chain links TRBV5-8 with TRBJ1-5; a possible D gene is TRBD1 (6 bases). Trimming stripped 3 bases from V and 0 bases from J, with 13 bases between. Germline CDR1 SGHTS, CDR2 YDEGEE. This CDR3 is built from 16 residues. This chain's CDR3 is CASSSGQIYSNQPQHF. Written as DNA, the CDR3 is TGTGCCAGCAGCTCCGGACAGATCTATAGCAATCAGCCCCAGCATTTT.

V usage is TRBV6-4 and J usage is TRBJ1-2; 10 positions match TRBD1. Trimming at V came to 6 bases and at J to 3 bases, leaving 7 bases not matched to a gene. Germline V gives CDR1 MRHNA, CDR2 SNTAGT. The CDR3 length is 15 residues. The CDR3 bases are TGTGCCAGCAGATCTGGACAGGGGGGTGACTATGGCTACACCTTC. It translates to CASRSGQGGDYGYTF.

V gene TRBV5-4 combines with J gene TRBJ1-2, with D hard to call. This CDR3 comprises 13 residues. CDR1 is SGHNT, CDR2 YYREEE, per germline (reference sequence). The ends were cut back, 3 bases at V and 0 bases at J, with 6 bases in the middle. CDR3 nucleotide sequence: TGTGCCAGCAGCTCCTTTTCTAACTATGGCTACACCTTC. Its translation is CASSSFSNYGYTF.

The rearrangement links TRBV7-3 to TRBJ2-3; 10 nucleotides align to TRBD2. The germline CDR1 and CDR2 sequences are SGHTA and FQGTGA. The J segment lost 0 bases and the V segment lost 5 bases, leaving 11 bases of the junction unmatched. This CDR3 spans 18 amino acids. CDR3 DNA sequence: TGTGCCAGCAGCCCGCAGACTAGCGGGCCCCCTAGCACAGATACGCAGTATTTT. This encodes CASSPQTSGPPSTDTQYF.

The chain carries TRBV5-1 and TRBJ2-5; 11 positions match TRBD1. Trimming took 4 bases from V and 4 from J; bases not matched to a gene: 9. The V gene's germline CDR1 is SGHRS and CDR2 YFSETQ. This CDR3 has 16 residues. The CDR3, as DNA: TGCGCCAGCAGCGGATCCGGGACAGGGGGAAGAGAGACCCAGTACTTC. Translated, it gives CASSGSGTGGRETQYF.